The TCR beta chain described here comes from a study of cytomegalovirus exposure and HLA in healthy donors (dated by TCRdb to the late 2010s). With respect to the entire study: An earlier analysis of around 600 of the donors reported about 250 Gb of sequence data and some 120 million unique TCR beta sequences from 150 million to 200 million T cells. The study used immunosequencing to profile the T cell repertoires of approximately 690 subjects and linked those repertoires to cytomegalovirus serostatus. An early release covering some 640 HLA-typed donors comprised about 290 gigabases of sequencing data and around 80 million unique TCR sequences. Donor age, sex, ethnicity and CMV serostatus were collected together with the repertoire data. Four or five DR-DQ haplotypes were handled as single units for association and clustering because linkage in the cohort was strong. Among about 390 genotyped donors of the cohort, an average of about 240,000 unique TCR beta nucleotide sequences were sequenced per donor, around 20% of them non-productive. The study aimed to test whether signatures of past pathogen exposure could be identified by cataloging public T cell receptors. Class I and class II HLA loci were covered by the typing at four-digit resolution. To predict cytomegalovirus infection status, the study brought together high-throughput TCR immunosequencing, statistical association of individual TCRs with disease status, and machine learning. Besides the first cohort of 550 to 750 subjects, a separate validation cohort made up of roughly 120 different subjects was used. In an earlier analysis of several hundred of the donors, high-throughput TCR beta sequencing was used to judge whether each TCR beta V gene segment behaved as functional or pseudogenic. A later genetic analysis used genome-wide SNP genotypes for about 55% of the 666 donors, treating that subset as a discovery cohort. The number of typed donors differed by locus: roughly 620-630 for A, B, C, DRB1 and DQB1; 522 for DQA1; some 590 for DPA1; and 450 to 480 for DPB1. All discovery cohort repertoires had been generated on a single sequencing platform. Among the roughly 410 genotyped donors, approximately 77% belonged to the genetic ancestry cluster associated with self-reported Caucasian donors. The later analysis used no new phenotypic data to find candidate immune exposures, relying instead on TCR beta sequences and their occurrence across donors. To study patterns of TCR occurrence, a later analysis re-analyzed previously published TCR beta repertoires from 666 donors and added high-resolution HLA genotyping.

The cohort was made up of approximately 700 healthy bone marrow donors. Cohort members were all nominally healthy when sampled, although unrecorded immune exposures were likely present. The donor tested CMV seronegative and was one of the 352 seronegative cohort members. Each donor provided a peripheral blood sample, and peripheral blood mononuclear cells were used for TCR beta sequencing. Genomic DNA extraction from the blood cell samples was performed with the Qiagen DNeasy Blood Extraction Kit. Its CDR3 holds 16 amino acids, cysteine through phenylalanine. Kept here is only the CDR3 DNA, which spans 48 bases and is read in frame from base 1. Between the V and J ends, shortened by 2 bases and 3 bases respectively, the junction contains 16 bases. CDR1 SEHNR and CDR2 FQNEAQ were looked up in the germline V gene (reference sequence). The method behind the library was the immunoSEQ multiplex PCR assay. For the multiplex PCR, a mixture combining 60 forward primers for TCR Vbeta segments and 13 reverse primers for TCR Jbeta segments was used. Amplification of the CDR3 region of rearranged TCR beta genes was performed with a multiplex PCR assay on genomic DNA. Amplified TCR beta libraries were sequenced as 87-base-pair reads on the Illumina HiSeq System. Processing in the source paper ran as follows. A later analysis tallied roughly 80 million unique TCR beta chains across the 550 to 850 repertoires, and approximately 9.9 million of those chains were shared by two or more donors. Raw reads were error-corrected and collapsed into unique sequences with a nearest-neighbor algorithm that merged closely related sequences to remove PCR and sequencing errors. To assign V, D and J gene segments, CDR3 sequences were aligned to IMGT reference sequences. Each retained sequence needed at least a six-nucleotide match to both a V gene segment and a J gene segment. Rearrangements were called productive when the CDR3 lacked stop codons and stayed in frame with V and J; all others were non-productive. Following IMGT convention, CDR3 was defined as the stretch from the second conserved V-encoded cysteine to the conserved J-encoded phenylalanine. The earlier analysis of about 610 of the donors excluded any sequence lacking an unambiguous match to a single V gene segment. An earlier analysis of approximately 590 of the donors classified V segments as functional when productive rearrangements were above 56.7% and as segregating when the standard deviation between donors was above 5%. A statistical classification framework was developed to diagnose cytomegalovirus status using the catalog of TCR beta chain sequences. A later analysis assigned V and J genes by comparing TCR nucleotide sequences with IMGT/GENE-DB human TR gene sequences. Using the TCRdist pipeline, a later analysis assigned CDR3 sequences along with most-parsimonious VDJ recombination scenarios. In a later analysis, each TCR beta chain was defined by its CDR3 amino acid sequence together with its V-gene family, and reads without a unique V-gene family were excluded. A later analysis removed roughly 590 highly shared, low-generation-probability nucleotide sequences to deal with suspected cross-contamination and a sequencing artifact. A later analysis calculated a clonal expansion index for each public chain from normalized within-repertoire ranks of inferred template counts. Generation probabilities in a later analysis came from a VDJ recombination model fitted to out-of-frame rearrangements, and those results were checked against IGoR. In a later analysis, TCR-TCR, TCR-HLA and TCR-CMV co-occurrence was scored with hypergeometric tests, and a repertoire-size bias correction was applied to TCR pairs. In a later analysis, false discovery rates were estimated by permuting HLA or CMV assignments 20 times. In a later analysis, co-occurring TCRs were grouped using DBSCAN, and TCRdist sequence similarity was added for clustering within HLA-allele-positive subsets. For co-occurrence clustering, repertoires with fewer than 30,000 or more than 120,000 public chains were excluded, along with four to six repertoires with anomalous nucleotide sharing. What TCRdb holds here is the immuneACCESS table cut down to in-frame rearrangements. Part of the clones is not present; checked against another copy, under half of the missing clones reflect an unresolved V gene, and the others are unexplained. V and J calls and clone size are copied from that table; D and trimming were computed from the DNA. Present in this sample are over 120,000 clones, over 70% of which were seen just once. 4.5% to 5.5% of the sample goes to the ten largest clones.

In the case of this clone: Its recognized antigen is unknown. Qualities for individual bases were not recorded, and no much larger clone is one base off.

On the study overall, not on this receptor specifically: Around 16 rarely observed V segments, including chromosome 9 orphons, were excluded from the earlier analysis of about 500 of the donors because counts were too low. The study listed 150 to 200 TCR beta chains as associated with cytomegalovirus. Assigning TCR associations to individual alleles was difficult when HLA alleles, especially DR and DQ, strongly co-occurred. The classifier was reported to diagnose cytomegalovirus status with high specificity and sensitivity in both the original and validation cohorts. A later analysis found that HLA-associated TCR beta chains were more clonally expanded and had lower generation probabilities than equally common non-associated chains. Roughly uniform sequencing depth across donors was assumed in presence/absence analyses, although this assumption may not hold. The only immune exposure information available for the cohort was CMV serostatus. In a later analysis, some 17,000 TCR beta sequences were associated with specific HLA alleles at a false discovery rate of 0.05. Because the 87-base-pair reads could not distinguish some IMGT-functional V segments, including TRBV6-2 and TRBV6-3, those segments were excluded. Most TCR sequences were observed very rarely across donors, whereas some public TCRs were present in many individuals. HLA typing was unavailable for some donors at each locus, so association tests used only the typed subset. A further reported finding was that TCR beta sequences accurately predicted the HLA-A and HLA-B alleles for most subjects in the first cohort. An association between a missense DCLRE1C variant and V-gene and J-gene trimming of TCR beta chains was found in a later genetic analysis and replicated in an independent cohort. The sequencing pipeline was judged likely to have produced a cluster of highly shared sequence variants as a technical artifact. In a later genetic analysis, fewer N-insertions in productive TCRs were reported among donors in an Asian-associated ancestry cluster than the roughly 700-donor mean. In an earlier analysis of around 600 of the donors, most TCR beta V segments were observed in productive rearrangements about 87% or about 30% of the time, broadly matching IMGT annotations. Three of the identified cytomegalovirus-associated TCR beta chains were confirmed in vitro to be specific for cytomegalovirus antigens. Linkage disequilibrium might explain the correlated functional status among segregating V segments, but an unknown experimental factor could not be ruled out. According to a later analysis, TCR association rates differed among HLA loci, with DRB1 alleles showing the most associated TCRs and HLA-C alleles showing the fewest. A later analysis found that most CMV-associated TCR beta chains appeared HLA-restricted, with HLA associations seemingly driven largely by CMV exposure. It was suggested by the authors that the approach could potentially be generalized to other disease states and immunological phenotypes. According to a later analysis, parvovirus B19, influenza, CMV and Epstein-Barr virus appeared linked to several top co-occurrence clusters. This cohort had only TCR beta chains sequenced, and the lack of alpha or paired-chain data limited which features could be detected.

Specimen: PBMCs. The origin of this receptor is a man in his forties or fifties in good health and CMV-seronegative. This chain is built from TRBV7-9 and TRBJ2-5; there is no confident call for the D gene. DNA sequence: TGTGCCAGCAGCTTACTTTCTACAGTAGATAAAGAGACCCAGTACTTC. Its protein is CASSLLSTVDKETQYF.